This entry describes one T cell receptor (beta chain). Its antigen is unknown. For the second PCR, which ran for about 7 to 11 cycles, a sample-barcoded 5' primer and a J-beta primer mix were used. From the 5' RACE reads, TCRdb called clonotypes with MiXCR, one entry per CDR3 protein. This table has about 1 million distinct CDR3 sequences, 40% to 55% appearing once. Healthy Caucasian individuals from Russia aged about 6 to 95 were enrolled as donors. The data are from a study of blood T cells in healthy people across ages. The germline gives CDR1 MNHEY, CDR2 SMNVEV (reference sequence). Trimming took off 0 bases at V and 3 bases at J, with 15 bases between the two ends. CDR3 size: 16 residues. Whole-study findings and limits: No conclusive comparison of naive versus antigen-experienced cells was possible with unsorted PBMCs.

The TCR sequence derives from a woman aged 55-69 years in good health. The material sequenced was blood. The chain couples TRBV27 to TRBJ2-7; TRBD1 is a possible D gene (6 bases). CDR3 amino acids: CASSLSTGKPFYEQYF. The CDR3 coding sequence is TGTGCCAGCAGTTTATCGACAGGTAAACCCTTCTACGAGCAGTACTTC.